This T cell receptor beta chain was documented in a study of post-analysis software for immune sequencing data (dated by TCRdb to between 2015 and 2016). For context, the study as a whole: Relapsing-remitting, secondary progressive and progressive-relapsing multiple sclerosis were recorded as disease courses, and subtype annotation was lacking for some patients. The multiple sclerosis patient repertoires were compared with some twelve previously published healthy control repertoires from donors aged about 6 to 26 years. A subset of samples was prepared in parallel using single-end sample barcoding, then pooled and co-amplified after Illumina adapter ligation. General findings and caveats noted by the study authors: Strong co-clustering of samples prepared in the same batch was shown by direct clustering with F measure, prompting a batch-effect correction. Multiple sclerosis patients had significantly lower normalized Chao1 diversity than controls, a result that suggests substantial peripheral T-cell clonal expansion. The control group was slightly older than the multiple sclerosis patient group. Several TRBV segments, including TRBV5-6, TRBV5-1 and TRBV20-1, were significantly more frequent in patients than controls.

This clonotype was observed at least ten times. It has no known antigen specificity. The record has no base qualities; no much larger clone is one base away. The library was produced with PCR. Sequencing used an Illumina HiSeq 2500. Unique molecular identifiers were incorporated into TCR beta cDNA libraries to reduce PCR and sequencing biases. Roughly 500,000 cDNA molecules were obtained for every 1 to 10 million input T cells, so each molecule roughly corresponded to one T cell. The patient libraries were prepared and sequenced using the same protocol as the earlier healthy control dataset. Samples belonging to the same batch were prepared together, multiplexed and sequenced on a shared HiSeq lane. From the authors' description of their analysis: Raw barcoded reads were processed with MIGEC, and single-read molecular identifier groups were discarded before consensus assembly and CDR3 extraction. Clonotype tables were post-analysed with VDJtools, and diversity was normalized by down-sampling all datasets to the smallest sample size. In repertoire overlap clustering, CDR3 amino acid sequences, but not nucleotide sequences, were matched to correct batch-related cross-sample contamination. TCRdb trimmed public reads at Q25 via fastp, called clones via MiXCR and kept in-frame beta chains. Rows with one shared CDR3 protein collapse into an entry with the most common genes and DNA. In this record, the V and J calls reflect TCRdb's handling and not the investigators' own analysis. This sample is represented by about 190,000 distinct CDR3 sequences; approximately 29% of them were singletons. About 3.7% of the sample is held by the ten biggest clonotypes.

Including cysteine and phenylalanine, the CDR3 has 18 amino acids. CDR3 DNA only is kept here, 54 bases in frame from base 1. Ends trimmed: V by 3 bases, J by 0 bases; bases unmatched to a gene: 8. Reading the germline V gene gives CDR1 ENHRY and CDR2 SYGVKD. TCR beta repertoires were profiled from peripheral blood of approximately 13 young patients with multiple sclerosis to demonstrate the VDJtools post-analysis software. The multiple sclerosis patients were children and adolescents ranging in age from 6 to 15 years. Sample: blood. This sequence was found in a girl aged 2-17 years with multiple sclerosis. The rearranged chain carries TRBV10-3 and TRBJ2-7, and TRBD2 aligns with 13 junction nucleotides. CDR3 loop: CAISDPGLAGLSSYEQYF. The DNA reads as follows: TGTGCCATCAGTGACCCGGGACTAGCGGGGCTAAGCTCCTACGAGCAGTACTTC.